The clone carrying this T cell receptor (beta chain) was counted a few times. The antigen remains unidentified. This sample is drawn from a study of shared clonotypes between healthy human individuals. Study conclusions and caveats: Blood was the sole source, and tissue repertoires probably differ.

Unmatched junction bases numbered 5, after V lost 1 base and J lost 5 bases. The CDR3 covers 15 residues. Germline V lookup: CDR1 SGHVS, CDR2 FQNEAQ. The assay ran at deep level. Method: immunoSEQ multiplex PCR; TCRdb's copy keeps in-frame clones and lacks some. The sample has approximately 500,000 clones, 60% to 80% seen once. Genomic DNA, for the unsorted samples, came from around 90 million PBMCs. The sequence was collected from a woman aged 40 to 50 in good health. Some clones in this sample may be carry-over from other donors' samples. J is TRBJ2-3 and V is TRBV7-8, with 8 bases that match TRBD2. The sequenced sample consisted of PBMCs. The CDR3 coding sequence is TGTGCCAGCAGCTTAGAGTGGCTAGCGGGAGATACGCAGTATTTT. It is translated as CASSLEWLAGDTQYF.